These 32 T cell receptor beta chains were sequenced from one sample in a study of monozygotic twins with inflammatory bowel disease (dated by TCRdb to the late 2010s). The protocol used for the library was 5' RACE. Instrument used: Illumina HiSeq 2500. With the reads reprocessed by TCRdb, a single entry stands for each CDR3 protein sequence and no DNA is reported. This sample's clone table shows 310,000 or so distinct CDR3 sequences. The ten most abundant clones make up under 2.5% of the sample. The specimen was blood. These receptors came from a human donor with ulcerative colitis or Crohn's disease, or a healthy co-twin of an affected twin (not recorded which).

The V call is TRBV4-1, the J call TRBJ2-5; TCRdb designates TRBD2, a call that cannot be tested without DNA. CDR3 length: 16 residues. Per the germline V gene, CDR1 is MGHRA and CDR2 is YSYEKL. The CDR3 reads CTSSQPTPGLEETQYF.

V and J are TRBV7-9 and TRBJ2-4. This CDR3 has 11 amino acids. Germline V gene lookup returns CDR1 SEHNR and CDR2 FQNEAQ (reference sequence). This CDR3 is CASSLTFIQYF.

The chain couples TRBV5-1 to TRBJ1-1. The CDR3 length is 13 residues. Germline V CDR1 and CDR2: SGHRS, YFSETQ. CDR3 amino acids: CASSFDPNTEAFF. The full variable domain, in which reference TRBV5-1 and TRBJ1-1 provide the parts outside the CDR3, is KAGVTQTPRYLIKTRGQQVTLSCSPISGHRSVSWYQQTPGQGLQFLFEYFSETQRNKGNFPGRFSGRQFSNSRSEMNVSTLELGDSALYLCASSFDPNTEAFFGQGTRLTVV.

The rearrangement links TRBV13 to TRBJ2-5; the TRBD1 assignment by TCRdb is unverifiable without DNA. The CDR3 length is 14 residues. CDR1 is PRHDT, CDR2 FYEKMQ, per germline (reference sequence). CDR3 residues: CASSSTGSGETQYF.

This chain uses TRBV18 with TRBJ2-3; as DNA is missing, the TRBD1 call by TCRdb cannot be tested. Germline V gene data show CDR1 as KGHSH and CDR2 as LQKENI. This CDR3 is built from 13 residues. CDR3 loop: CASSPDRSDTQYF.

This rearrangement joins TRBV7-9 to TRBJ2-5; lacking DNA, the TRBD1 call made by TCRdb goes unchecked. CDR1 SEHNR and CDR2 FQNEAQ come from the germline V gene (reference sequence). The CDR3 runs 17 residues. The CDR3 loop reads CASSLAETVLPLETQYF.

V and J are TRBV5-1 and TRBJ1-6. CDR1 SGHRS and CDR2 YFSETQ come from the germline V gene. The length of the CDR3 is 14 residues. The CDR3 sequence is CASSLEPDNSPLHF.

CDR3 protein: CASSEFRAPTYEQYF. V is TRBV7-7 and J is TRBJ2-7; no DNA is available, so the TRBD1 call from TCRdb remains unchecked. The CDR3 loop spans 15 amino acids. Germline-derived CDR1 and CDR2 are SSHAT and FNYEAQ (reference sequence). Together with reference TRBV7-7 and TRBJ2-7, the CDR3 gives the full variable domain: GAGVSQSPRYKVTKRGQDVTLRCDPISSHATLYWYQQALGQGPEFLTYFNYEAQPDKSGLPSDRFSAERPEGSISTLTIQRTEQRDSAMYRCASSEFRAPTYEQYFGPGTRLTVT.

The CDR3 region is CASAQVVGSGNTIYF. The V and J genes are TRBV7-9 and TRBJ1-3. This CDR3 spans 15 amino acids. Germline assignment: CDR1 SEHNR and CDR2 FQNEAQ (reference sequence).

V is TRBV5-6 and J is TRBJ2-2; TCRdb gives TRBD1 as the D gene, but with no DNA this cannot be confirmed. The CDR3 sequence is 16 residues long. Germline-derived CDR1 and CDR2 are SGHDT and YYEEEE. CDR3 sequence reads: CASIRSGGPNTGELFF. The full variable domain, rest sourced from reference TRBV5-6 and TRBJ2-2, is DAGVTQSPTHLIKTRGQQVTLRCSPKSGHDTVSWYQQALGQGPQFIFQYYEEEERQRGNFPDRFSGHQFPNYSSELNVNALLLGDSALYLCASIRSGGPNTGELFFGEGSRLTVL.

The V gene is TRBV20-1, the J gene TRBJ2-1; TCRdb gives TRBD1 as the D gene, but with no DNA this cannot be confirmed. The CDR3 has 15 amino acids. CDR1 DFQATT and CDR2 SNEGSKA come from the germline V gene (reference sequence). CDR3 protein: CSASIPGKPYNEQFF.

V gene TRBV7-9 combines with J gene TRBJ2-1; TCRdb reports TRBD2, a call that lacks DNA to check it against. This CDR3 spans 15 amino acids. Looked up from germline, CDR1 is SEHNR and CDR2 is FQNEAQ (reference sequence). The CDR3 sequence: CASSLTGGRDNEQFF.

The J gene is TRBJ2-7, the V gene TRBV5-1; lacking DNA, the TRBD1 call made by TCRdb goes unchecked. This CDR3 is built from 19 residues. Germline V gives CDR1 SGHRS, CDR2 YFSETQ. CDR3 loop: CASSLFVNIRDAGYYEQYF.

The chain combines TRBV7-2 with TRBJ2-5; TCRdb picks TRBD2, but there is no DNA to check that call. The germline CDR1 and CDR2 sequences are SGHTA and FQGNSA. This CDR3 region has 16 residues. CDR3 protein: CASSLDPGTSRETQYF.

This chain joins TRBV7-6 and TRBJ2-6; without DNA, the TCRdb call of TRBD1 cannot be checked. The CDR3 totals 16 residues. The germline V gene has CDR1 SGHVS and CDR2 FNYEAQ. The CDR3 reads CASSLDRGSGANVLTF.

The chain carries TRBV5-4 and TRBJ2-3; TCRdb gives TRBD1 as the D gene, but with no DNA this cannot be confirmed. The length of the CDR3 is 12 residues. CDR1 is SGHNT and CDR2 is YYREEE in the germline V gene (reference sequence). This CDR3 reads CAVGGGEDTQYF. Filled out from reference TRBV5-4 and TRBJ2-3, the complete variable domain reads ETGVTQSPTHLIKTRGQQVTLRCSSQSGHNTVSWYQQALGQGPQFIFQYYREEENGRGNFPPRFSGLQFPNYSSELNVNALELDDSALYLCAVGGGEDTQYFGPGTRLTVL.

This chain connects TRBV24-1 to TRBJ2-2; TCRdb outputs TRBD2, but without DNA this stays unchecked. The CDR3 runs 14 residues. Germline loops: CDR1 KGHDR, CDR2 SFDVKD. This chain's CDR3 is CATSDFKEVGELFF.

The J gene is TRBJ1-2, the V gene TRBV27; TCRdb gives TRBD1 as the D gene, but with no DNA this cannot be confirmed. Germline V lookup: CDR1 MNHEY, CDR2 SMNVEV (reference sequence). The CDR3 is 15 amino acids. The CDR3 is CTSSLPGLAKEGYTF.

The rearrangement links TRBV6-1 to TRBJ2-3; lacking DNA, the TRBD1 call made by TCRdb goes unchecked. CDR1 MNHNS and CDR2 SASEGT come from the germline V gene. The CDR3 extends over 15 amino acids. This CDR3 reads CASTTSGRGADTQYF.

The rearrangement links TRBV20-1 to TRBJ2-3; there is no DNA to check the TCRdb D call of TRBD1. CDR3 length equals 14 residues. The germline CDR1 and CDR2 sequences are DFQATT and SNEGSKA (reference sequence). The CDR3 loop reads CSARVTGLADTQYF.

The CDR3 sequence: CASTLSGGTLSSYNEQFF. V gene TRBV27 combines with J gene TRBJ2-1; the D call from TCRdb, TRBD1, cannot be confirmed without DNA. The germline gives CDR1 MNHEY, CDR2 SMNVEV (reference sequence). The CDR3 consists of 18 residues.

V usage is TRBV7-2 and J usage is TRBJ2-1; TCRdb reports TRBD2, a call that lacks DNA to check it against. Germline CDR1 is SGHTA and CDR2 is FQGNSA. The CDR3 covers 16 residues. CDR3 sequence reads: CASSRTSGAADNEQFF.

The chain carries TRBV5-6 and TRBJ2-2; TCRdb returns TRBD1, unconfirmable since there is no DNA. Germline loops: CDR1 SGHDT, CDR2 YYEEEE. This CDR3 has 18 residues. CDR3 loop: CASSSGTGGLVGTGELFF.

The chain's CDR3 is CAWSVGANYGYTF. V and J are TRBV30 and TRBJ1-2. The CDR3 loop spans 13 amino acids. CDR1 GTSNPN and CDR2 SVGIG come from the germline V gene (reference sequence).

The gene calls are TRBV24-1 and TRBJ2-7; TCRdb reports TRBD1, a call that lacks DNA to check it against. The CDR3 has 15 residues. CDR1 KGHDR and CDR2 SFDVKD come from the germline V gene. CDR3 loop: CATRLMTGLRYEQYF.

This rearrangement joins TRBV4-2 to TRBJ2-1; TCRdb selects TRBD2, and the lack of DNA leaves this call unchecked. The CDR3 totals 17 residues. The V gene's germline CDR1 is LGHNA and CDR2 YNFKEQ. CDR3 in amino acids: CASSQASSSGSYNEQFF.

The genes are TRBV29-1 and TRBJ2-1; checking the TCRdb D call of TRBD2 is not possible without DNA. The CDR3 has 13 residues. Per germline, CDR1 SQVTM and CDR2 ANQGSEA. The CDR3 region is CSVTGLEGGEQFF.

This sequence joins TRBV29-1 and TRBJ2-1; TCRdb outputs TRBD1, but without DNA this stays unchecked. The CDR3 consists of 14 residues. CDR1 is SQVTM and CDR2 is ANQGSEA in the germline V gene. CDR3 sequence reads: CSVEGGVSYNEQFF.

This CDR3 is CSARESTGQRETQYF. This chain connects TRBV20-1 to TRBJ2-5; without DNA, the TCRdb call of TRBD1 cannot be checked. The CDR3 runs to 15 residues. CDR1 and CDR2 (germline): DFQATT, SNEGSKA (reference sequence).

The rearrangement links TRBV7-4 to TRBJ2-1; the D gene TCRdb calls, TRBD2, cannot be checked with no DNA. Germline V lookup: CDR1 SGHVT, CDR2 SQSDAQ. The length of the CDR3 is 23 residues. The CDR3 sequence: CASSYSMSPGLAGYGRSYNEQFF.

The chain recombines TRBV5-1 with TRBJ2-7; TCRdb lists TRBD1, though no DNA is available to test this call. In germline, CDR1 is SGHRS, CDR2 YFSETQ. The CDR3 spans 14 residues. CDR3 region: CASSDPGQAYEQYF.

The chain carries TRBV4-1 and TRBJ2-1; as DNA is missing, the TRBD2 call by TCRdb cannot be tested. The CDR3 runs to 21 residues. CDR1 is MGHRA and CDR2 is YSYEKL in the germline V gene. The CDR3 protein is CASSPPRGLAGGPGIYNEQFF.